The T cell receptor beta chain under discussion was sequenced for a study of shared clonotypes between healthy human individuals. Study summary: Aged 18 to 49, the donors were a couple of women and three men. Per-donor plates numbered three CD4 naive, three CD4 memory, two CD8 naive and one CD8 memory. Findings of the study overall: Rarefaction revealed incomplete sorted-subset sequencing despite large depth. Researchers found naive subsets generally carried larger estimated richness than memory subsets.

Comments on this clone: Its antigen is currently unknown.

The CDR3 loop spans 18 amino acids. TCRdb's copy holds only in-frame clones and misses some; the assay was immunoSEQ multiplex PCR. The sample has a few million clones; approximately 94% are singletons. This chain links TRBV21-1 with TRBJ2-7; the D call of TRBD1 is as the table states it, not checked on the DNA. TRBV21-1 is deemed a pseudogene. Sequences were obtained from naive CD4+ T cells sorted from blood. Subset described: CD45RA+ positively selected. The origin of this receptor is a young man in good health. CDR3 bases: TGTGCCAGCTCTCCTCAGGCCGGGACAGGGGGACTTTCTTACGAGCAGTACTTC. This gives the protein CASSPQAGTGGLSYEQYF.